This entry lists 21 T cell receptor beta chains sequenced from one sample in a study of T cell repertoires in cytomegalovirus infection. Via MiXCR, TCRdb re-called the reads, giving one row per CDR3 protein. Of roughly 800,000 distinct CDR3 sequences listed, about 28% are singletons. For these TCRs, the target antigens are not known. The specimen was cultured CD8+ T cells from PBMCs, collected from culture after CMV antigen stimulation. The receptors derive from a human donor in good health (CMV status not recorded). Some clones in this sample may be carry-over from other donors' samples.

The rearrangement links TRBV27 to TRBJ2-1; 13 nucleotides align to TRBD2. V lost 2 bases to trimming and J lost 1 base; unmatched junction nucleotides: 5. CDR1 is MNHEY and CDR2 is SMNVEV in the germline V gene (reference sequence). The CDR3 consists of 18 residues. CDR3: CASSLLGLAGLSYNEQFF. Written as DNA, the CDR3 is TGTGCCAGCAGTTTACTGGGACTAGCGGGACTATCCTACAATGAGCAGTTCTTC.

This clonotype occurred many times. The gene calls are TRBV7-2 and TRBJ1-5, with a tentative D call TRBD1 (5 bases). The V gene's germline CDR1 is SGHTA and CDR2 FQGNSA. The V gene lost 8 bases and the J gene lost 0 bases, with 17 bases spanning the gap. The CDR3 has 16 residues. As DNA, the CDR3 is TGTGCCAGCGCCGCTTGGGACGGGAATAGCAATCAGCCCCAGCATTTT. Amino acids: CASAAWDGNSNQPQHF.

This clonotype was picked up many times. The chain employs TRBV7-2 and TRBJ2-3; possible D gene TRBD2, 7 bases. The CDR3 spans 14 residues. Germline values: CDR1 SGHTA, CDR2 FQGNSA. Trimming stripped 5 bases from V and 4 bases from J, with 13 bases between. The CDR3 here is CASSHGGRADTQYF. CDR3 DNA: TGTGCCAGCAGCCACGGGGGGCGGGCAGATACGCAGTATTTT. The full variable domain, with the rest looked up from reference TRBV7-2 and TRBJ2-3, is GAGVSQSPSNKVTEKGKDVELRCDPISGHTALYWYRQSLGQGLEFLIYFQGNSAPDKSGLPSDRFSAERTGGSVSTLTIQRTQQEDSAVYLCASSHGGRADTQYFGPGTRLTVL.

In this sample, this clonotype turned up once. This rearrangement joins TRBV20-1 to TRBJ1-2, with D unclear. Germline V gene sequence: CDR1 DFQATT, CDR2 SNEGSKA (reference sequence). Trimming cost V 0 bases and J 8 bases, with 16 bases left between them. The CDR3 totals 14 residues. CDR3 region: CSARDRGEGGGYTF. Written as DNA, the CDR3 is TGCAGTGCTAGAGATCGTGGGGAGGGAGGCGGCTACACCTTC.

The chain employs TRBV6-5 and TRBJ1-5; D is possibly TRBD1 (5 bases). CDR1 MNHEY and CDR2 SVGAGI come from the germline V gene. The V end was cut by 1 base, the J end by 7 bases, with 8 bases between. The CDR3 consists of 13 residues. The CDR3 DNA follows: TGTGCCAGCAGTTACTGGAGGGGCCAGCCCCAGCATTTT. Protein: CASSYWRGQPQHF.

This clonotype showed up just a few times. V and J are TRBV6-5 and TRBJ2-2; possibly TRBD1 for D (5 bases). V lost 6 bases, J lost 7 bases, and 12 bases lay in between. CDR3 length equals 13 residues. The V gene's germline CDR1 is MNHEY and CDR2 SVGAGI. This CDR3 reads CASRQGYVGELFF. The CDR3, as DNA: TGTGCCAGCAGGCAGGGTTATGTCGGGGAGCTGTTTTTT.

The sample holds many counts of this clonotype. The rearrangement joins TRBV11-3 to TRBJ1-1; D perhaps matches TRBD1 (5 bases). The length of the CDR3 is 15 residues. Germline V gene sequence: CDR1 SGHNT, CDR2 YENEEA. V lost 0 bases, J lost 1 base, and 9 bases lay in between. The CDR3 DNA sequence: TGTGCCAGCAGCTTAGAAGGGGCAGGGAACACTGAAGCTTTCTTT. Its translation: CASSLEGAGNTEAFF.

The chain is built from TRBV7-6 and TRBJ1-3, with a weak D call TRBD1 (5 bases). The V gene lost 1 base and the J gene lost 0 bases, with 10 bases spanning the gap. The CDR3 length is 16 residues. The V gene's germline CDR1 is SGHVS and CDR2 FNYEAQ. The CDR3 region has the DNA TGTGCCAGCAGCTTAGGCAGGGCCGACTCTGGAAACACCATATATTTT. Its translation: CASSLGRADSGNTIYF.

The chain recombines TRBV6-2 or TRBV6-3 with TRBJ1-1; D gene ambiguous. Deletions cut 5 bases from V and 1 base from J, with 5 bases between. CDR3 size: 12 residues. The germline V gene has CDR1 MNHEY and CDR2 SVGEGT. This CDR3 reads CASSNWNTEAFF. The CDR3 DNA follows: TGTGCCAGCAGTAACTGGAACACTGAAGCTTTCTTT.

V and J are TRBV18 and TRBJ1-1, with D uncertain. Germline loops: CDR1 KGHSH, CDR2 LQKENI. The CDR3 is 15 amino acids. Deletions cut 6 bases from V and 3 bases from J, with 17 bases between. The CDR3 DNA reads TGTGCCAGCTCCTCGGTGTTCAGGAGCGACACTGAAGCTTTCTTT. Translation: CASSSVFRSDTEAFF.

With regard to this clonotype: A junction end diverges from the germline sequence, so it may reflect a read error. V is TRBV12-3 or TRBV12-4 and J is TRBJ1-1; D uncertain. The CDR3 is 18 residues long. CDR3 region: CTSSFLLEGVPMNTEAFF. CDR3 nucleotides: TGTACCAGCAGTTTTTTACTCGAGGGCGTCCCCATGAACACTGAAGCTTTCTTT.

The chain carries TRBV25-1 and TRBJ2-1; 8 bases are a match to TRBD1. Germline CDR1 and CDR2: MGHDK and SYGVNS. V lost 6 bases to trimming and J lost 0 bases; unmatched junction nucleotides: 4. The CDR3 is 15 amino acids. CDR3 in DNA: TGTGCCAGCAGGGGGACAGGACGCTCCTACAATGAGCAGTTCTTC. This codes for CASRGTGRSYNEQFF.

The CDR3 nucleotides are TGTGCCAGCAGTGGGGGGGCACCGACTAACTATGGCTACACCTTC. Its protein product is CASSGGAPTNYGYTF. The V and J genes are TRBV12-3 or TRBV12-4 and TRBJ1-2; perhaps TRBD1 as D (6 bases). V was clipped by 5 bases and J by 0 bases, with 13 bases between them. The CDR3 sequence is 15 residues long.

This clonotype was picked up a small number of times. The rearrangement links TRBV5-4 to TRBJ2-2; unclear D gene. Trimming stripped 0 bases from V and 6 bases from J, with 12 bases between. Germline V gene data show CDR1 as SGHNT and CDR2 as YYREEE (reference sequence). The CDR3 consists of 15 residues. The CDR3 reads CASSLEVPVAGELFF. CDR3 sequence (DNA): TGTGCCAGCAGCTTGGAGGTACCGGTTGCCGGGGAGCTGTTTTTT.

This clonotype was counted at least ten times. Mismatch with germline at one junction end may stem from a read error. The genes are TRBV7-7 and TRBJ2-5; a possible D gene is TRBD2 (6 bases). The CDR3 has 14 amino acids. Germline V gene sequence: CDR1 SSHAT, CDR2 FNYEAQ (reference sequence). CDR3 sequence (DNA): TGTGCTAGCACCAGTTCGGACTACTGGGAGACCCAGTACTTC. Its protein product is CASTSSDYWETQYF.

This clonotype was picked up many times. V usage is TRBV7-8 and J usage is TRBJ2-5, with D unresolved. The CDR3 consists of 16 residues. Trimming shortened V by 1 base and J by 4 bases, and 16 bases separated the two germline ends. CDR1 is SGHVS and CDR2 is FQNEAQ in the germline V gene. The CDR3 loop is CASSLDGYAQRETQYF. The DNA of the CDR3 is TGTGCCAGCAGCTTAGATGGCTACGCCCAAAGAGAGACCCAGTACTTC. The full variable domain, rest sourced from reference TRBV7-8 and TRBJ2-5, is GAGVSQSPRYKVAKRGQDVALRCDPISGHVSLFWYQQALGQGPEFLTYFQNEAQLDKSGLPSDRFFAERPEGSVSTLKIQRTQQEDSAVYLCASSLDGYAQRETQYFGPGTRLLVL.

There are many counts of this clonotype. The genes are TRBV7-9 and TRBJ2-7; no definite D call. This CDR3 has 13 amino acids. Germline CDR1 SEHNR, CDR2 FQNEAQ (reference sequence). The V end was cut by 8 bases, the J end by 0 bases, with 11 bases between. DNA for the CDR3: TGTGCCAGCGGCTCGAGGAGCTCCTACGAGCAGTACGTC. This gives the protein CASGSRSSYEQYV.

The CDR3 region has the DNA TGTGCCAGCAGCTTCGGACTAGCGGGGGGTGAGGAGCAGTTCTTC. Amino acids: CASSFGLAGGEEQFF. The chain couples TRBV7-9 to TRBJ2-1; 14 bases match TRBD2. Germline assignment: CDR1 SEHNR and CDR2 FQNEAQ (reference sequence). V was pared by 3 bases and J by 10 bases, with 5 bases of the junction left unmatched. CDR3 length equals 15 residues.

This chain joins TRBV4-1 and TRBJ1-1; D gene ambiguous. The CDR3 covers 13 residues. Trimming removed 0 bases from V and 8 bases from J, with 10 bases in between. Germline V gene sequence: CDR1 MGHRA, CDR2 YSYEKL. As DNA, the CDR3 is TGCGCCAGCAGCCAAGATCGGCAGACCGAAGCTTTCTTT. It encodes CASSQDRQTEAFF.

This clonotype was observed a handful of times. The chain couples TRBV24-1 to TRBJ2-1, with TRBD1 matching 12 bases. The J segment lost 2 bases and the V segment lost 5 bases, leaving 12 bases of the junction unmatched. Germline CDR1 reads KGHDR; CDR2 reads SFDVKD. The CDR3 consists of 19 residues. CDR3 residues: CATSGSGTGGPSTYNEQFF. CDR3 DNA: TGTGCCACCAGTGGCTCTGGGACAGGGGGCCCCTCAACCTACAATGAGCAGTTCTTC.

The chain employs TRBV5-8 and TRBJ2-3, with 8 bases lining up with TRBD2. With 0 bases clipped from V and 4 bases from J, the junction kept 7 bases outside the gene matches. This CDR3 has 16 residues. CDR1 and CDR2 from the germline V gene are SGHTS and YDEGEE. CDR3 in amino acids: CASSLGWELAADTQYF. The CDR3 DNA reads TGTGCCAGCAGCTTGGGATGGGAACTAGCGGCAGATACGCAGTATTTT. Complete variable domain (other parts from reference TRBV5-8 and TRBJ2-3): EAGVTQSPTHLIKTRGQQATLRCSPISGHTSVYWYQQALGLGLQFLLWYDEGEERNRGNFPPRFSGRQFPNYSSELNVNALELEDSALYLCASSLGWELAADTQYFGPGTRLTVL.